This is a list of T cell receptor beta chains from one sample in a study of T cells in Graves' hyperthyroidism and ophthalmopathy. One entry per CDR3 protein, called by TCRdb with MiXCR from the multiplex PCR reads. The sample carries hundreds of thousands of distinct CDR3 sequences, approximately 13% recorded once. What was sequenced was blood. Receptors originate from a woman younger than 35 with Graves' hyperthyroidism. Each CDR3 is given with its conserved first and last residue. The order of the fields is clone size, D gene, J gene, V gene, CDR3 protein, CDR3 DNA. D genes are given only for firm matches. Only part of the rows carry a size: once, few, many, or a class if the clone is expanded.

clone_size: many
d_call: -
j_call: TRBJ2-7
v_call: TRBV3-1
cdr3_aa: CASSQEGHLGEQYF
cdr3_nt: TGTGCCAGCAGCCAAGAAGGGCATCTAGGGGAGCAGTACTTC

clone_size: few
d_call: TRBD1
j_call: TRBJ2-1
v_call: TRBV12-3/TRBV12-4
cdr3_aa: CASELTGYNEQFF
cdr3_nt: TGTGCCAGCGAATTGACAGGGTACAATGAGCAGTTCTTC

clone_size: many
d_call: -
j_call: TRBJ1-4
v_call: TRBV11-2
cdr3_aa: CASSLVATTNEKLFF
cdr3_nt: TGTGCCAGCAGCTTAGTGGCAACAACTAATGAAAAACTGTTTTTT

clone_size: -
d_call: -
j_call: TRBJ2-2
v_call: TRBV6-2/TRBV6-3
cdr3_aa: CASKIYTGELFF
cdr3_nt: TGTGCCAGCAAGATCTACACCGGGGAGCTGTTTTTT

clone_size: -
d_call: TRBD2
j_call: TRBJ2-3
v_call: TRBV27
cdr3_aa: CASSPGTSDADTQYF
cdr3_nt: TGTGCCAGCAGCCCCGGGACTAGCGACGCAGATACGCAGTATTTT

clone_size: few
d_call: -
j_call: TRBJ1-6
v_call: TRBV20-1
cdr3_aa: CSALEGPPLHF
cdr3_nt: TGCAGTGCCCTGGAGGGCCCACCCCTCCACTTT

clone_size: many
d_call: TRBD2
j_call: TRBJ2-7
v_call: TRBV18
cdr3_aa: CASSQSSGSRSYEQYF
cdr3_nt: TGTGCCAGCTCACAAAGTAGCGGGAGCCGTTCCTACGAGCAGTACTTC

clone_size: -
d_call: TRBD1
j_call: TRBJ2-7
v_call: TRBV28
cdr3_aa: CASSSLGQNAYEQYF
cdr3_nt: TGTGCCAGCAGTTCTTTGGGACAGAACGCCTACGAGCAGTACTTC

clone_size: many
d_call: -
j_call: TRBJ1-6
v_call: TRBV12-3/TRBV12-4
cdr3_aa: CASSPAQGIRASPLHF
cdr3_nt: TGTGCCAGCAGTCCCGCACAGGGAATCCGGGCTTCACCCCTCCACTTT

clone_size: many
d_call: -
j_call: TRBJ1-2
v_call: TRBV5-1
cdr3_aa: CASSPGVATRSDGYTF
cdr3_nt: TGCGCCAGCAGCCCGGGGGTGGCGACACGGAGCGATGGCTACACCTTC

clone_size: -
d_call: -
j_call: TRBJ2-3
v_call: TRBV5-1
cdr3_aa: CASSLVASRFSDTQYF
cdr3_nt: TGCGCCAGCAGCTTGGTGGCTAGCCGGTTCTCAGATACGCAGTATTTT

clone_size: few
d_call: -
j_call: TRBJ2-4
v_call: TRBV9
cdr3_aa: CASSGMAGQTIQYF
cdr3_nt: TGTGCCAGCAGCGGTATGGCGGGGCAGACCATTCAGTACTTC

clone_size: many
d_call: TRBD2
j_call: TRBJ2-1
v_call: TRBV28
cdr3_aa: CASTLAGVWNEQFF
cdr3_nt: TGTGCCAGCACCCTAGCGGGAGTTTGGAATGAGCAGTTCTTC

clone_size: -
d_call: -
j_call: TRBJ2-1
v_call: TRBV9
cdr3_aa: CASSVGLEFYNEQFF
cdr3_nt: TGTGCCAGCAGCGTAGGACTAGAGTTCTACAATGAGCAGTTCTTC

clone_size: -
d_call: -
j_call: TRBJ1-1
v_call: TRBV2
cdr3_aa: CAVTRGGSSEYTEAFF
cdr3_nt: TGTGCCGTCACCCGGGGCGGGAGCAGTGAGTACACTGAAGCTTTCTTT

clone_size: few
d_call: TRBD2
j_call: TRBJ2-1
v_call: TRBV10-3
cdr3_aa: CASQTGGPGDEQFF
cdr3_nt: TGTGCCAGTCAGACGGGAGGACCGGGTGATGAGCAGTTCTTC